Listed here are 2 T cell receptor beta chains from one sample, sequenced in a study of CD8 T cells in ankylosing spondylitis. Study results and caveats: What appeared characteristic of ankylosing spondylitis blood was a TCR beta motif of fewer than ten highly homologous variants.

From the 5' RACE reads, TCRdb called clonotypes with MiXCR, one entry per CDR3 protein. The table lists about 540,000 distinct CDR3 sequences, 10% to 15% of them singletons. These receptors' targets are unknown. The sequenced sample was blood, either unsorted or a sorted T cell fraction (not recorded which). The receptors derive from a male donor with ankylosing spondylitis.

This clonotype came up many times. The genes are TRBV12-3 or TRBV12-4 and TRBJ1-5, with D possibly being TRBD1 (5 bases). The CDR3 has 13 amino acids. V was trimmed by 7 bases and J by 3 bases, leaving 10 bases between them. CDR3 region: CASNQGYNQPQHF. CDR3 DNA: TGTGCCAGCAATCAGGGTTACAATCAGCCCCAGCATTTT.

This clonotype was recorded a few times. The chain employs TRBV30 and TRBJ1-6; D uncertain. The CDR3 covers 14 residues. Germline CDR1 GTSNPN, CDR2 SVGIG (reference sequence). Trimming took off 7 bases at V and 5 bases at J, with 15 bases between the two ends. The CDR3 loop is CASQEGTDNSPLHF. The DNA for the CDR3 is TGTGCCTCCCAGGAGGGAACGGATAATTCACCCCTCCACTTT.